One and the same sample provided the 26 T cell receptor beta chains below, sequenced in a study of cytomegalovirus exposure and HLA in healthy donors. This PCR relied on a set of 60 Vbeta primers and 13 Jbeta primers. Data came from immunoSEQ multiplex PCR; TCRdb stores just in-frame clones and leaves some out. The table lists 75,000 to 100,000 clones, about four fifths of them singletons. Source material: PBMCs. The receptors here all came from a man aged 25-45 years in good health and CMV-seronegative.

J is TRBJ1-1 and V is TRBV4-1; 8 nucleotides align to TRBD1. This CDR3 comprises 14 residues. The trim removed 3 bases at V and 4 bases at J, leaving 4 bases unmatched. Germline V gene lookup returns CDR1 MGHRA and CDR2 YSYEKL. DNA of the CDR3: TGCGCCAGCAGCCATAACGACAGGGGCACTGAAGCTTTCTTT. Translating gives CASSHNDRGTEAFF.

CDR3 sequence: CASQVSPINYGYTF. The DNA of the CDR3 is TGTGCCAGCCAGGTCAGCCCTATAAACTATGGCTACACCTTC. This chain uses TRBV6-1 with TRBJ1-2, with unresolved D. This CDR3 comprises 14 residues. V lost 8 bases and J lost 2, with 15 bases in between. From germline, CDR1 is MNHNS and CDR2 SASEGT.

V is TRBV5-1 and J is TRBJ2-3; D perhaps matches TRBD2 (6 bases). The germline V gene has CDR1 SGHRS and CDR2 YFSETQ. V was shortened by 4 bases and J by 5 bases, with 20 bases between the two germline ends. The CDR3 length is 16 residues. The CDR3 sequence is CASSPGSGAAGDTQYF. The CDR3 nucleotides read TGCGCCAGCAGCCCTGGTAGCGGAGCGGCGGGAGATACGCAGTATTTT.

V usage is TRBV4-2 and J usage is TRBJ2-3; TRBD1 might be the D (6 bases). Trimming shortened V by 0 bases and J by 3 bases, and 13 bases separated the two germline ends. This CDR3 region has 16 residues. Germline CDR1 reads LGHNA; CDR2 reads YNFKEQ. The CDR3 spells CASSQDKQGRTDTQYF. CDR3 bases: TGTGCCAGCAGCCAAGATAAACAGGGTCGAACAGATACGCAGTATTTT.

J is TRBJ2-1 and V is TRBV6-4; 8 bases are a match to TRBD1. The CDR3 is 19 amino acids. Germline lookup yields CDR1 MRHNA and CDR2 SNTAGT. The V and J ends lost 3 bases and 0 bases, in that order; junction bases with no gene match: 13. CDR3: CASSETGANTYSSYNEQFF. Written as DNA, the CDR3 is TGTGCCAGCAGTGAGACAGGGGCTAACACATACAGCTCCTACAATGAGCAGTTCTTC.

This sequence joins TRBV11-2 and TRBJ2-2, with 7 bases that match TRBD1. The V gene's germline CDR1 is SGHAT and CDR2 FQNNGV. V shed 5 bases and J 6 bases; nucleotides not matched to a gene: 9. The length of the CDR3 is 15 residues. CDR3 sequence reads: CASSNRNRGPGELFF. For the CDR3, the DNA is TGTGCCAGCAGCAATCGGAACAGGGGTCCCGGGGAGCTGTTTTTT.

The chain has TRBV12-5 and TRBJ2-3; weak D call: TRBD1 (5 bases). The CDR3 loop spans 14 amino acids. The V gene's germline CDR1 is LGHNT and CDR2 FRNRAP. Trimming removed 5 bases at V and 1 base at J, with 10 bases between. CDR3 sequence reads: CASGAGFGTDTQYF. In nucleotides, the CDR3 is TGTGCTAGTGGTGCAGGGTTTGGCACAGATACGCAGTATTTT.

The gene calls are TRBV10-2 and TRBJ1-2, with D possibly matching TRBD1 (6 bases). Trimming took 0 bases from V and 7 from J, leaving 15 bases between them. This CDR3 is built from 15 residues. Germline loops: CDR1 WSHSY, CDR2 SAAADI. CDR3 nucleotides: TGCGCCAGCAGTGAGTCGAGGGCAGGGGAGCGTGGCTACACCTTC. Translation: CASSESRAGERGYTF.

This sequence joins TRBV18 and TRBJ1-1; TRBD1 might be the D (6 bases). Deletions cut 1 base from V and 7 bases from J, with 16 bases between. CDR1 and CDR2 from the germline V gene are KGHSH and LQKENI. This CDR3 is built from 15 residues. Here the CDR3 reads CASSPLQDRLVEAFF. CDR3 nucleotides: TGTGCCAGCTCACCACTCCAAGACAGGTTGGTTGAAGCTTTCTTT.

The DNA for the CDR3 is TGTGCCAGCAGCAAAGGTAAGGGACAGACGAACACTGAAGCTTTCTTT. It codes for CASSKGKGQTNTEAFF. The chain is built from TRBV21-1 and TRBJ1-1; TRBD1, the table's D call, was not compared with the DNA. TRBV21-1 is reported as a pseudogene. The CDR3 length is 16 residues.

Details on this clone: This CDR3 is also generated by other DNA sequences in the sample. This sequence joins TRBV7-2 and TRBJ1-5; weak D call: TRBD1 (5 bases). Trimming left V 3 bases short and J 4 bases short, with 10 bases between. This CDR3 has 14 residues. Germline-derived CDR1 and CDR2 are SGHTA and FQGNSA. The CDR3 DNA reads TGTGCCAGCAGCTTGGGGGGGAGGAATCAGCCCCAGCATTTT. It yields the protein CASSLGGRNQPQHF.

This chain connects TRBV6-5 to TRBJ1-1; 7 nucleotides line up with TRBD1. The ends lost 5 bases at V and 4 bases at J; junction bases unmatched: 7. There are 14 residues in the CDR3. Germline CDR1 is MNHEY and CDR2 is SVGAGI. The CDR3 sequence is CASSPNTGVTEAFF. The DNA for the CDR3 is TGTGCCAGCAGTCCAAATACAGGGGTCACTGAAGCTTTCTTT.

This chain connects TRBV7-2 to TRBJ1-2, with TRBD1 matching over 9 bases. CDR3 length: 15 amino acids. From germline, CDR1 is SGHTA and CDR2 FQGNSA. V lost 4 bases and J lost 3; bases outside the gene matches: 6. Here the CDR3 reads CASSSGQGTDYGYTF. The CDR3 DNA is TGTGCCAGCAGCTCCGGACAGGGGACTGACTATGGCTACACCTTC. The whole variable domain, remainder taken from reference TRBV7-2 and TRBJ1-2, is GAGVSQSPSNKVTEKGKDVELRCDPISGHTALYWYRQSLGQGLEFLIYFQGNSAPDKSGLPSDRFSAERTGGSVSTLTIQRTQQEDSAVYLCASSSGQGTDYGYTFGSGTRLTVV.

This clone was observed a single time. The J gene is TRBJ2-1, the V gene TRBV5-1, with 7 bases matching TRBD2. Losses at the gene ends were 4 bases for V and 2 bases for J; bases not matched to a gene: 12. Per the germline V gene, CDR1 is SGHRS and CDR2 is YFSETQ. The CDR3 has 17 amino acids. The CDR3 protein is CASSPVGRESPYNEQFF. The CDR3 region has the DNA TGCGCCAGCAGCCCCGTGGGGCGGGAGTCCCCCTACAATGAGCAGTTCTTC.

This clone was observed a handful of times. The chain links TRBV4-1 to TRBJ1-3; D remains ambiguous. The CDR3 extends over 14 amino acids. Germline lookup yields CDR1 MGHRA and CDR2 YSYEKL. Trimming stripped 4 bases from V and 0 bases from J, with 7 bases between. CDR3 DNA: TGCGCCAGCAGCCCGTGGGCCTCTGGAAACACCATATATTTT. This gives the protein CASSPWASGNTIYF.

The chain is built from TRBV19 and TRBJ2-7; 9 bases fit TRBD1. In germline, CDR1 is LNHDA, CDR2 SQIVND (reference sequence). Trimming at V came to 9 bases and at J to 5 bases, leaving 11 bases not matched to a gene. CDR3 length: 14 residues. DNA of the CDR3: TGTGCCAGGCGACCCGGGACAGGGTTCCACGAGCAGTACTTC. Translating it yields CARRPGTGFHEQYF. The entire variable domain, with the rest obtained from reference TRBV19 and TRBJ2-7, is as follows: DGGITQSPKYLFRKEGQNVTLSCEQNLNHDAMYWYRQDPGQGLRLIYYSQIVNDFQKGDIAEGYSVSREKKESFPLTVTSAQKNPTAFYLCARRPGTGFHEQYFGPGTRLTVT.

Concerning this clone itself: The junction departs from germline at one end; a sequencing error may be responsible. The same CDR3 is also encoded by other DNA sequences in this sample. V usage is TRBV10-3 and J usage is TRBJ1-1, with 11 bases identical to TRBD1. The CDR3 loop spans 13 amino acids. Germline loops: CDR1 ENHRY, CDR2 SYGVKD. The CDR3 protein is CASTGTGGTEAFF. The CDR3 nucleotides are TGTGCCTCAACCGGGACAGGGGGAACTGAGGCTTTCTTT.

The chain has TRBV14 and TRBJ1-2, with TRBD1 identical over 7 bases. This CDR3 is built from 13 residues. CDR1 and CDR2 from the germline V gene are SGHDN and FVKESK. The V and J ends lost 4 bases and 6 bases, in that order; junction bases with no gene match: 5. The DNA of the CDR3 is TGTGCCAGCAGCCCCCGACAGGGTGATGGCTACACCTTC. The encoded protein is CASSPRQGDGYTF.

This chain links TRBV29-1 with TRBJ2-5; 9 bases align to TRBD1. The J call may be in error: the DNA end matches TRBJ2-7 better. CDR1 is SQVTM, CDR2 ANQGSEA, per germline. The CDR3 sequence is 12 residues long. CDR3 loop: CSVEWGQGEQYF. The DNA for the CDR3 is TGCAGCGTTGAATGGGGACAGGGCGAGCAGTACTTC.

The chain links TRBV19 to TRBJ1-5; possibly TRBD1 for D (6 bases). Germline-derived CDR1 and CDR2 are LNHDA and SQIVND (reference sequence). This CDR3 comprises 15 residues. The ends were cut back, 3 bases at V and 2 bases at J, with 11 bases in the middle. As DNA, the CDR3 is TGTGCCAGTAGTATCCGGGGGGCGGGCAATCAGCCCCAGCATTTT. Translated, it gives CASSIRGAGNQPQHF. Together with reference TRBV19 and TRBJ1-5, the CDR3 gives the full variable domain: DGGITQSPKYLFRKEGQNVTLSCEQNLNHDAMYWYRQDPGQGLRLIYYSQIVNDFQKGDIAEGYSVSREKKESFPLTVTSAQKNPTAFYLCASSIRGAGNQPQHFGDGTRLSIL.

CDR3 sequence (DNA): TGTGCCAGCAGCACCGGGGGGGGTTCGGGTTCACCCCTCCACTTT. Its protein is CASSTGGGSGSPLHF. This chain connects TRBV7-6 to TRBJ1-6; possibly TRBD1 for D (5 bases). V lost 5 bases, J lost 9 bases, and 17 bases lay in between. Germline loops: CDR1 SGHVS, CDR2 FNYEAQ. This CDR3 is built from 15 residues.

The chain is built from TRBV15 and TRBJ1-1, with D maybe TRBD1 (5 bases). Germline V lookup: CDR1 LNHNV, CDR2 YYDKDF (reference sequence). The germline V and J ends were trimmed by 8 bases and 4 bases, with 14 bases remaining between them. The CDR3 totals 13 residues. The CDR3 sequence: CATGKGWGTEAFF. The CDR3 DNA follows: TGTGCCACCGGCAAGGGGTGGGGCACTGAAGCTTTCTTT.

This clone was detected only a few times. V and J are TRBV19 and TRBJ1-1; D not resolved. CDR3 length equals 15 residues. Germline CDR1 and CDR2: LNHDA and SQIVND (reference sequence). V dropped 4 bases and J dropped 5 bases, with 17 bases sitting between them. This chain's CDR3 is CASSTFGPRGTEAFF. CDR3 coding DNA: TGTGCCAGTAGTACCTTTGGGCCTCGTGGGACTGAAGCTTTCTTT.

V usage is TRBV10-2 and J usage is TRBJ2-1; 10 bases align to TRBD2. Germline CDR1 and CDR2: WSHSY and SAAADI. The CDR3 sequence is 15 residues long. V lost 6 bases and J lost 7; bases outside the gene matches: 9. The CDR3 DNA sequence: TGCGCCAGCAGCCTAGCGGGGGACCTTTGGAATGAGCAGTTCTTC. Translation: CASSLAGDLWNEQFF.

This clone was detected once. The chain links TRBV19 to TRBJ1-2, with D hard to call. Trimming took 8 bases from V and 1 from J, leaving 8 bases between them. This CDR3 is built from 12 residues. Germline V gene data show CDR1 as LNHDA and CDR2 as SQIVND (reference sequence). DNA of the CDR3: TGTGCCAGTTCGAGCCTTAACTATGGCTACACCTTC. Protein: CASSSLNYGYTF. Full variable domain (outside the CDR3, taken from reference TRBV19 and TRBJ1-2): DGGITQSPKYLFRKEGQNVTLSCEQNLNHDAMYWYRQDPGQGLRLIYYSQIVNDFQKGDIAEGYSVSREKKESFPLTVTSAQKNPTAFYLCASSSLNYGYTFGSGTRLTVV.

V is TRBV18 and J is TRBJ2-7; perhaps TRBD1 as D (5 bases). Germline V CDR1 and CDR2: KGHSH, LQKENI. V lost 0 bases, J lost 6 bases, and 18 bases lay in between. The CDR3 loop spans 16 amino acids. The CDR3 DNA reads as TGTGCCAGCTCACCACCGTCACAGGCGAGTTCAGGCGAGCAGTACTTC. Its protein product is CASSPPSQASSGEQYF.